Sequencing of this T cell receptor beta chain was carried out in a study of CD8+ T cells in alopecia areata. With regard to this clone: Antigen: not known.

Extracted RNA was reverse transcribed, and the resulting cDNA served as sequencing template. Libraries were prepared by immunoSEQ multiplex PCR; TCRdb keeps only in-frame clonotypes and omits some of them. The profile covers more than 90,000 clones, with around 61% appearing a single time and 2.8% taken by the ten largest. General study results and limits: Scalp samples also yield sequences of resident alphabeta T cells from normal skin. The study found TCR sharing across patients less clear than in mice, possibly for HLA reasons. More clonal than normal scalp was lesional scalp, particularly alopecia totalis/universalis.

The ends were cut back, 7 bases at V and 7 bases at J, with 13 bases in the middle. This CDR3 contains 13 residues. CDR1 is MNHEY and CDR2 is SMNVEV in the germline V gene (reference sequence). The chain links TRBV27 to TRBJ1-4; D ambiguous. Specimen: CD4+ T cells sorted from blood. The sequence derives from a human donor in good health. This CDR3 reads CASTSLGTEKLFF. DNA for the CDR3: TGTGCCAGCACTTCTCTCGGTACTGAAAAACTGTTTTTT.